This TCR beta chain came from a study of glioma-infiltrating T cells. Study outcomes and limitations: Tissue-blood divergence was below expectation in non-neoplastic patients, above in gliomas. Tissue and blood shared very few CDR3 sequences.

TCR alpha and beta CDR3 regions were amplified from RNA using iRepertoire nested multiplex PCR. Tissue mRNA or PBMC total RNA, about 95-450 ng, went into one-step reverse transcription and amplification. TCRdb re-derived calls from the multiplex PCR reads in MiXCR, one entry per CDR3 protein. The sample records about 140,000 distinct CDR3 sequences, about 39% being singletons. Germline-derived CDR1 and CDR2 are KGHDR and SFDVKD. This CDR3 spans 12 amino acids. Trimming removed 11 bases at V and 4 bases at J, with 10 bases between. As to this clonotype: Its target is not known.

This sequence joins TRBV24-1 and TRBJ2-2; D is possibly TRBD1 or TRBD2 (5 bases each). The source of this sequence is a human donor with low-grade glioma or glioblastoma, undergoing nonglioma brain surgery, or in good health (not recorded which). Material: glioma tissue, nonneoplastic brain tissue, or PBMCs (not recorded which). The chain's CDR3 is CAILGGTGELFF. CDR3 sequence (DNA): TGTGCCATCCTTGGGGGCACCGGGGAGCTGTTTTTT.